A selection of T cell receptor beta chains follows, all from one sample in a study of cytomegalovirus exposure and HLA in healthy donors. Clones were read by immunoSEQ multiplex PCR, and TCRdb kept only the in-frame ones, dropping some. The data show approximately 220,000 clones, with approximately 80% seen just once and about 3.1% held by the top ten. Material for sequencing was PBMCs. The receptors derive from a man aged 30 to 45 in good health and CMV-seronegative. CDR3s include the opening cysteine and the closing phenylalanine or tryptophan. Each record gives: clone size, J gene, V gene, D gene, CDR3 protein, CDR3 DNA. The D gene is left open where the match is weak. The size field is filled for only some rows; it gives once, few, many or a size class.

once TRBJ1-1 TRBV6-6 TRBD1 CASIPGQRNTEAFF TGTGCCAGCATTCCGGGACAGCGGAACACTGAAGCTTTCTTT
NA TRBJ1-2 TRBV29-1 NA CSVESGNYGYTF TGCAGCGTTGAATCAGGGAACTATGGCTACACCTTC
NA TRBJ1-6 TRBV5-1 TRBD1 CASSPGTGGNNSPLHF TGCGCCAGCAGCCCCGGGACAGGGGGTAATAATTCACCCCTCCACTTT
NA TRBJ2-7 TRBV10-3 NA CAISESGKPYYEQYF TGTGCCATCAGTGAGTCCGGGAAGCCCTACTACGAGCAGTACTTC
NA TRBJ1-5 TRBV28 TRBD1 CASSLGQVNQPQHF TGTGCCAGCAGTCTTGGACAGGTCAATCAGCCCCAGCATTTT
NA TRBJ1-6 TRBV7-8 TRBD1 CASSLGVGGTGNSPLHF TGTGCCAGCAGCTTAGGTGTGGGTGGGACAGGGAATTCACCCCTCCACTTT
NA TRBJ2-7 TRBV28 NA CASSWANYEQYF TGTGCCAGCAGCTGGGCCAACTACGAGCAGTACTTC
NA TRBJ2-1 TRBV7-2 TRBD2 CASSFGGARAFEQFF TGTGCCAGCAGCTTCGGGGGGGCCAGGGCATTTGAGCAGTTCTTC
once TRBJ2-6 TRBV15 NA CATSNRDKSSGASVLTF TGTGCCACCAGCAACCGGGACAAAAGCTCTGGGGCCAGCGTCCTGACTTTC
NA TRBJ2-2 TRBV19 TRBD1 CASSILGTGPGELFF TGTGCCAGTAGTATCTTGGGGACAGGGCCCGGGGAGCTGTTTTTT
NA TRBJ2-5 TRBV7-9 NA CASSRRQGETQYF TGTGCCAGCAGCCGACGCCAGGGGGAGACCCAGTACTTC
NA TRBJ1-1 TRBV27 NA CASSLRGENTEAFF TGTGCCAGCAGTTTAAGGGGTGAGAACACTGAAGCTTTCTTT
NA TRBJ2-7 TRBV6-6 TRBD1 CASSYSQGQNYEQYF TGTGCCAGCAGTTACTCCCAGGGACAGAACTACGAGCAGTACTTC
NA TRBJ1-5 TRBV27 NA CASSPSDRRIRAQHF TGTGCCAGCAGTCCTTCGGACAGAAGGATCAGGGCCCAGCATTTT
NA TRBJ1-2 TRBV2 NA CASSPGQPYGYTF TGTGCCAGCAGTCCCGGACAACCCTATGGCTACACCTTC
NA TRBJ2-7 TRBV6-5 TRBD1 CASSAWDRGKQYF TGTGCCAGCAGTGCCTGGGACAGGGGAAAGCAGTACTTC
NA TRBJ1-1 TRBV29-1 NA CSVEPGRQGMNTEAFF TGCAGCGTTGAACCAGGCCGTCAGGGGATGAACACTGAAGCTTTCTTT
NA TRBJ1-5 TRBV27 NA CASSLTGSRQPQHF TGTGCCAGCAGTTTGACAGGCAGCAGGCAGCCCCAGCATTTT
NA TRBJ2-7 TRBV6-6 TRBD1 CASRPWDSHYEQYF TGTGCCAGCAGACCATGGGACAGCCACTACGAGCAGTACTTC
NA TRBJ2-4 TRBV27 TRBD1 CASSSARGTGGHIQYF TGTGCCAGCAGTTCTGCCCGCGGGACAGGGGGCCACATTCAGTACTTC
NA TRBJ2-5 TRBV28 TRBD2 CASSLGGTQETQYF TGTGCCAGCAGTTTGGGAGGGACCCAAGAGACCCAGTACTTC
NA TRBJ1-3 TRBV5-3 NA CARKRATEDTIYF TGTGCCAGAAAGCGGGCTACGGAGGACACCATATATTTT
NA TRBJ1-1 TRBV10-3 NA CAISESGGNTEAFF TGTGCCATCAGTGAGTCTGGAGGGAACACTGAAGCTTTCTTT
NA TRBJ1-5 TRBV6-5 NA CASSPQGGSNQPQHF TGTGCCAGCAGTCCACAGGGTGGGAGCAATCAGCCCCAGCATTTT
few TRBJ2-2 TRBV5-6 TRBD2 CASSGIAGASNTGELFF TGTGCCAGCAGTGGGATAGCGGGGGCGTCGAACACCGGGGAGCTGTTTTTT
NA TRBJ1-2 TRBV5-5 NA CASSLGGFGYTF TGTGCCAGCAGCTTGGGGGGCTTTGGCTACACCTTC
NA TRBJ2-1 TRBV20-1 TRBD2 CSARGLAGEFF TGCAGTGCTAGAGGACTAGCGGGAGAGTTCTTC
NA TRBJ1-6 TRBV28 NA CATGSGNSPLHF TGTGCCACAGGGTCCGGGAATTCACCCCTCCACTTT
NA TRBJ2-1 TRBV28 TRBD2 CASSSPTSHLNEQFF TGTGCCAGCAGTTCACCGACTAGCCATCTCAATGAGCAGTTCTTC
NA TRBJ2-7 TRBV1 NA CTSSPSSQGLSYEQYF TGCACCAGCAGCCCCAGCTCGCAGGGTCTCTCCTACGAGCAGTACTTC
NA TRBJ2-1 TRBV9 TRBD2 CASSISGGGPYNEQFF TGTGCCAGCAGCATTAGCGGGGGTGGACCCTACAATGAGCAGTTCTTC
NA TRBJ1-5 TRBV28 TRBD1 CASRGRTGGNQPQHF TGTGCCAGCAGGGGTCGGACAGGGGGCAATCAGCCCCAGCATTTT
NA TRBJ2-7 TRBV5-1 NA CASSLRGRSYEQYF TGCGCCAGCAGCCTGCGGGGTCGCTCCTACGAGCAGTACTTC
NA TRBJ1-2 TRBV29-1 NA CSVEGDIGSYGYTF TGCAGCGTTGAAGGGGACATTGGGAGCTATGGCTACACCTTC
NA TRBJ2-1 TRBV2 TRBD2 CASSATGGGQGYVNEQFF TGTGCCAGCAGTGCCACTGGGGGAGGGCAGGGATATGTCAATGAGCAGTTCTTC
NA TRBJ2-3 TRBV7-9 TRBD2 CASSPGGSPTDTQYF TGTGCCAGCAGCCCGGGGGGATCCCCCACAGATACGCAGTATTTT
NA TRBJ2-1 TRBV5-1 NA CASSLNTRTTGYNEQFF TGCGCCAGCAGCTTGAATACCCGCACGACAGGCTACAATGAGCAGTTCTTC
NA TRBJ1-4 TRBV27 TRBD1 CASALTGIVTNEKLFF TGTGCCAGCGCCCTGACAGGGATTGTTACTAATGAAAAACTGTTTTTT
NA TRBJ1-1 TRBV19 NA CASSARGRTTPNTEAFF TGTGCCAGTAGTGCCAGGGGAAGGACAACCCCGAACACTGAAGCTTTCTTT
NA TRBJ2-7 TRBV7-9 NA CASSLWEESEQYF TGTGCCAGCAGCTTGTGGGAGGAGAGCGAGCAGTACTTC
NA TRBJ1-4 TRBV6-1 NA CASTPSDSLNEKLFF TGTGCCAGCACCCCCTCGGACAGCCTTAATGAAAAACTGTTTTTT
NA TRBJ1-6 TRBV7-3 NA CASSAQGQNNSPLHF TGTGCCAGCAGTGCTCAGGGACAAAATAATTCACCCCTCCACTTT
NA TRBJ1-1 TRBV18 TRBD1 CASSPRDRVMNTEAFF TGTGCCAGCTCACCCCGGGACAGAGTTATGAACACTGAAGCTTTCTTT
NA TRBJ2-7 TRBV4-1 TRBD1 CASSSSGGSFYEQYF TGCGCCAGCAGCTCATCAGGGGGCTCCTTCTACGAGCAGTACTTC
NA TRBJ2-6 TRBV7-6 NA CASSSTNSGASVLTF TGTGCCAGCAGCTCAACAAACTCTGGGGCCAGCGTCCTGACTTTC
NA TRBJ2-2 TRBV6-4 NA CASSESSGDGELFF TGTGCCAGCAGTGAATCATCGGGAGACGGGGAGCTGTTTTTT
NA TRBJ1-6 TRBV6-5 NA CASSPSYNSPLHF TGTGCCAGCAGTCCTTCCTATAATTCACCCCTCCACTTT
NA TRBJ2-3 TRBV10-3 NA CAILADSTDTQYF TGTGCCATCTTAGCGGACAGCACAGATACGCAGTATTTT
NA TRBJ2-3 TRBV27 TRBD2 CASSLSSGGGTDTQYF TGTGCCAGCAGTTTATCCTCCGGGGGGGGCACAGATACGCAGTATTTT
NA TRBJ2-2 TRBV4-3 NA CASSQDLSAGAPLFF TGCGCCAGCAGCCAAGATCTTTCTGCGGGCGCCCCGCTGTTTTTT
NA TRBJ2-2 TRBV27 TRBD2 CASSLGAGGPTGELFF TGTGCCAGCAGTTTAGGTGCGGGGGGGCCCACCGGGGAGCTGTTTTTT
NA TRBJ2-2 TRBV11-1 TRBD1 CASSLAYAGGSSGELFF TGTGCCAGCAGCTTAGCGTATGCAGGGGGAAGTTCCGGGGAGCTGTTTTTT
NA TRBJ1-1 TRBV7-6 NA CASSFSGGGTEAFF TGTGCCAGCAGCTTCTCGGGGGGTGGTACTGAAGCTTTCTTT
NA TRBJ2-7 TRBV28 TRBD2 CASSLSGAYEQYF TGTGCCAGCAGTTTAAGCGGGGCCTACGAGCAGTACTTC
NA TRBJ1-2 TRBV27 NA CASSLSSGWDYGYTF TGTGCCAGCAGTTTATCGTCGGGGTGGGACTATGGCTACACCTTC
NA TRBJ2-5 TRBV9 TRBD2 CASSPTPGGLGETQYF TGTGCCAGCAGCCCTACCCCGGGGGGGCTGGGAGAGACCCAGTACTTC
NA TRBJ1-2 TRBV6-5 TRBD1 CASSYSSSTGHYGYTF TGTGCCAGCAGTTACTCCTCCTCGACAGGGCACTATGGCTACACCTTC